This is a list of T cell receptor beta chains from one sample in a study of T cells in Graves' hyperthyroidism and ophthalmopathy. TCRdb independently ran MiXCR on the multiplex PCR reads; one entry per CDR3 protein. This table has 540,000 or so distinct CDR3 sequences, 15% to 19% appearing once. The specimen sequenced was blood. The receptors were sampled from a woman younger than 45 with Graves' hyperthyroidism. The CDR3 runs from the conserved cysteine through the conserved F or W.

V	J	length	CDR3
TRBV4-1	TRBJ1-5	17	CASSQSITGQGQQPQHF
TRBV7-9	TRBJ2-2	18	CASSVPGGRATNTGELFF
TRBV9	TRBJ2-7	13	CASSVSEAYEQYF
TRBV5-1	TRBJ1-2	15	CASSLDGVLNYGYTF
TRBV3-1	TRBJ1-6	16	CASSQDWSSYNSPLHF
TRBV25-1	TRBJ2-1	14	CASRDRGAYNEQFF
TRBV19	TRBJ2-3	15	CASSIDHVQTDTQYF
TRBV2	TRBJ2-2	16	CASSHTRGANTGELFF
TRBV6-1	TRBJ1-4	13	CASSLTVYEKLFF
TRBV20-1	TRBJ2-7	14	CSARPRDRTYEQYF
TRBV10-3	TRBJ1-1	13	CAIRQGANTEAFF
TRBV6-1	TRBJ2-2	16	CASSETEGLNTGELFF
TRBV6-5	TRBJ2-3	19	CASSYSHDPYSGRADTQYF
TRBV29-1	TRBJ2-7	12	CSVGLAGVEQYF
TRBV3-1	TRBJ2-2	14	CASSQEGSTGELFF
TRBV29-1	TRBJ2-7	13	CSVGTAGTYEQYF
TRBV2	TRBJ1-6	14	CASSSTGEGSPLHF
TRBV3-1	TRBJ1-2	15	CASSQRQNLNYGYTF
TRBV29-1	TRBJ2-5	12	CSVGGELETQYF
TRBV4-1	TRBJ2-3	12	CASSPREGTQYF
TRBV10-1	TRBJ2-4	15	CASSDGTGVANIQYF
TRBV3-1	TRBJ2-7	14	CASSQVDRVYEQYF